This passage covers 19 T cell receptor beta chains from one sample sequenced in a study of CD8 T cells in Susac syndrome. Random hexamers were used to reverse transcribe an amount of about 0.45 to 1 ug RNA. TCRdb independently ran MiXCR on the immunoSEQ multiplex PCR reads; one entry per CDR3 protein. Found here are 100,000 to 150,000 distinct CDR3 sequences, just under 95% of them singletons; the top ten hold around 0.085%. Sequencing used CD4+ T cells from PBMCs. Source of these receptors: a human donor with multiple sclerosis.

V usage is TRBV6-1 and J usage is TRBJ1-5, with 9 bases fitting TRBD1. The CDR3 contains 14 residues. In germline, CDR1 is MNHNS, CDR2 SASEGT. The junction had 6 bases not matched to a gene; V was cut back by 5 bases and J by 7 bases. The CDR3 sequence is CASSQTGGEQPQHF. Written as DNA, the CDR3 is TGTGCCAGCAGTCAGACAGGGGGGGAGCAGCCCCAGCATTTT.

The V call is TRBV6-2 or TRBV6-3, the J call TRBJ2-2; 7 bases match TRBD2. Germline V gene data show CDR1 as MNHEY and CDR2 as SVGEGT. The CDR3 is 15 amino acids. V shed 6 bases and J 2 bases; nucleotides not matched to a gene: 6. The CDR3 DNA is TGTGCCAGCAGCCGAGCGGGGTTTAACACCGGGGAGCTGTTTTTT. Translated, it gives CASSRAGFNTGELFF.

V gene TRBV11-2 combines with J gene TRBJ2-5, with D unclear. CDR1 is SGHAT, CDR2 FQNNGV, per germline. The CDR3 extends over 14 amino acids. Trimming took off 8 bases at V and 0 bases at J, with 13 bases between the two ends. The CDR3 DNA reads TGTGCCAGCTCAGATTGGACGGACCAAGAGACCCAGTACTTC. Its translation: CASSDWTDQETQYF.

As regards this clonotype: At one end the junction does not follow the germline gene, possibly because of a read error. The chain has TRBV7-8 and TRBJ2-7; D is undetermined. The V gene's germline CDR1 is SGHVS and CDR2 FQNEAQ. CDR3 length: 13 amino acids. CDR3 bases: TGTGCCAGCAGCGTAGCCTTAACTCACGAGCAGTACTTC. Translated: CASSVALTHEQYF.

The genes are TRBV4-3 and TRBJ2-7; tentatively, D is TRBD2 (7 bases). V was clipped by 0 bases and J by 1 base, with 16 bases between them. The CDR3 length is 17 residues. The germline gives CDR1 LGHNA, CDR2 YSLEER. CDR3 nucleotide sequence: TGCGCCAGCAGCCAAGATCAGGGGCGAGCGGGGTCCTACGAGCAGTACTTC. It specifies CASSQDQGRAGSYEQYF.

The V gene is TRBV7-3, the J gene TRBJ1-2; possible D gene TRBD1, 6 bases. Per the germline V gene, CDR1 is SGHTA and CDR2 is FQGTGA. Between the trimmed V and J ends, which lost 5 bases and 6 bases, there was a span of 16 bases. The CDR3 consists of 14 residues. CDR3 coding DNA: TGTGCCAGCAGCCCTGGGGCAGGGGAGGATGGCTACACCTTC. It translates to CASSPGAGEDGYTF. Supplemented by reference TRBV7-3 and TRBJ1-2, the full variable domain reads GAGVSQTPSNKVTEKGKYVELRCDPISGHTALYWYRQSLGQGPEFLIYFQGTGAADDSGLPNDRFFAVRPEGSVSTLKIQRTERGDSAVYLCASSPGAGEDGYTFGSGTRLTVV.

This rearrangement joins TRBV11-2 to TRBJ1-1; a weak D match, TRBD1 (5 bases). This CDR3 has 15 amino acids. CDR1 and CDR2 (germline): SGHAT, FQNNGV. V dropped 2 bases and J dropped 0 bases, with 10 bases sitting between them. CDR3 amino acids: CASSLRDQLNTEAFF. Here the CDR3 DNA reads TGTGCCAGCAGCTTAAGGGACCAGTTGAACACTGAAGCTTTCTTT.

V gene TRBV2 combines with J gene TRBJ1-2; TRBD1 matches at 9 bases. This CDR3 is 15 amino acids long. V was clipped by 4 bases and J by 8 bases; unmatched bases: 11. In germline, CDR1 is SNHLY, CDR2 FYNNEI. CDR3 region: CASSATRTGEGGYTF. The DNA for the CDR3 is TGTGCCAGCAGTGCGACGAGGACAGGGGAAGGGGGCTACACCTTC.

The gene calls are TRBV11-1 and TRBJ2-6, with D unclear. Looked up from germline, CDR1 is SGHAT and CDR2 is FQDESV (reference sequence). V lost 5 bases, J lost 6 bases, and 17 bases lay in between. The CDR3 consists of 16 residues. Here the CDR3 DNA reads TGTGCCAGCAGCACCCGGACGGCGAGAGAGGCCAACGTCCTGACTTTC. Protein sequence: CASSTRTAREANVLTF. Full variable domain (outside the CDR3, taken from reference TRBV11-1 and TRBJ2-6): EAEVAQSPRYKITEKSQAVAFWCDPISGHATLYWYRQILGQGPELLVQFQDESVVDDSQLPKDRFSAERLKGVDSTLKIQPAELGDSAMYLCASSTRTAREANVLTFGAGSRLTVL.

The chain is built from TRBV12-3 or TRBV12-4 and TRBJ1-1, with a weak D call TRBD1 (5 bases). The length of the CDR3 is 12 residues. Trimming stripped 7 bases from V and 6 bases from J, with 12 bases between. CDR3 coding DNA: TGTGCCAGCACCCATGGGGCGGCTGAAGCTTTCTTT. Translation: CASTHGAAEAFF.

This rearrangement joins TRBV18 to TRBJ2-7, with 9 bases fitting TRBD1. V was pared by 2 bases and J by 4 bases, with 6 bases of the junction left unmatched. From germline, CDR1 is KGHSH and CDR2 LQKENI. The CDR3 loop spans 15 amino acids. The CDR3: CASSPFGTGTYEQYF. As DNA, the CDR3 is TGTGCCAGCTCACCATTCGGGACAGGGACATACGAGCAGTACTTC.

The chain combines TRBV7-2 with TRBJ1-4; TRBD1 is a possible D gene (5 bases). CDR1 SGHTA and CDR2 FQGNSA come from the germline V gene. V lost 3 bases and J lost 6, with 14 bases in between. The CDR3 spans 15 residues. As DNA, the CDR3 is TGTGCCAGCAGCTTGAGTGGGGACGGTTATGAAAAACTGTTTTTT. Protein sequence: CASSLSGDGYEKLFF.

In this sample, this clonotype turned up a few times. This chain links TRBV11-1 with TRBJ1-2; no reliable D call. Germline CDR1 reads SGHAT; CDR2 reads FQDESV (reference sequence). The CDR3 extends over 14 amino acids. V lost 2 bases and J 8 bases, leaving 15 bases between the germline ends. CDR3 sequence: CASSLSPDREGYTF. In DNA form, the CDR3 reads TGTGCCAGCAGCTTAAGCCCGGATCGGGAGGGCTACACCTTC.

The chain joins TRBV5-4 to TRBJ2-1; 10 positions match TRBD2. V shed 2 bases and J 0 bases; nucleotides not matched to a gene: 5. The CDR3 runs to 17 residues. Per the germline V gene, CDR1 is SGHNT and CDR2 is YYREEE (reference sequence). The CDR3 bases are TGTGCCAGCAGCTTCACTAGCGGGATCAGCTCCTACAATGAGCAGTTCTTC. As protein: CASSFTSGISSYNEQFF.

The J gene is TRBJ2-5, the V gene TRBV3-1, with D possibly TRBD2 on 6 matching bases. Trimming pared 1 base from V and 4 bases from J, leaving 19 bases between. Germline CDR1 reads LGHDT; CDR2 reads YNNKEL (reference sequence). This CDR3 is built from 17 residues. The CDR3 region has the DNA TGTGCCAGCAGCCAAGGGGCCCTCCGGGGGTCCGGAGAGACCCAGTACTTC. It encodes CASSQGALRGSGETQYF.

The chain employs TRBV2 and TRBJ1-2, with D perhaps TRBD1 (6 bases). CDR1 SNHLY and CDR2 FYNNEI come from the germline V gene. This CDR3 region has 13 residues. V was shortened by 4 bases and J by 6 bases, with 12 bases between the two germline ends. The CDR3 here is CASSVRAGDGYTF. The CDR3 DNA sequence: TGTGCCAGCAGTGTAAGGGCAGGGGATGGCTACACCTTC. The full variable domain, in which reference TRBV2 and TRBJ1-2 provide the parts outside the CDR3, is EPEVTQTPSHQVTQMGQEVILRCVPISNHLYFYWYRQILGQKVEFLVSFYNNEISEKSEIFDDQFSVERPDGSNFTLKIRSTKLEDSAMYFCASSVRAGDGYTFGSGTRLTVV.

In this sample, this clonotype turned up once. This chain joins TRBV2 and TRBJ1-1; D ambiguous. V lost 6 bases and J 3 bases, leaving 17 bases between the germline ends. Germline-derived CDR1 and CDR2 are SNHLY and FYNNEI. CDR3 size: 15 residues. The CDR3 spells CASRNRARKDTEAFF. CDR3 DNA sequence: TGTGCCAGCAGGAACCGGGCCCGAAAGGACACTGAAGCTTTCTTT.

The chain couples TRBV4-2 to TRBJ2-3; D not certain. Between the trimmed V and J ends, which lost 2 bases and 1 base, there was a span of 10 bases. The germline CDR1 and CDR2 sequences are LGHNA and YNFKEQ. The CDR3 contains 15 residues. The CDR3 region is CASSQLQLRTDTQYF. For the CDR3, the DNA is TGTGCCAGCAGCCAATTACAGCTCCGCACAGATACGCAGTATTTT.

CDR3 residues: CASSPPGQNSGANVLTF. CDR3 coding DNA: TGTGCCAGCTCACCACCGGGACAAAACTCTGGGGCCAACGTCCTGACTTTC. The genes are TRBV18 and TRBJ2-6; TRBD1 is a possible D gene (6 bases). Germline CDR1 is KGHSH and CDR2 is LQKENI. V dropped 0 bases and J dropped 0 bases, with 9 bases sitting between them. The CDR3 totals 17 residues.